This T cell receptor beta chain stems from a study of shared clonotypes between healthy human individuals. Study details: The cohort had a couple of women and a few men, ages 18 to 49.

Donors were Caucasian adults residing in Nashville, Tennessee, USA. CD4+ cells yielded CD45RA+ naive and CD45RA-negative memory subsets. CDR1 SGDLS and CDR2 YYNGEE come from the germline V gene. The CDR3 loop spans 13 amino acids. Trimming stripped 4 bases from V and 7 bases from J, with 9 bases between. Only in-frame clones appear in the TCRdb table, and some are missing; sequencing was by immunoSEQ multiplex PCR. In the table there are more than 2,000,000 clones, around nine tenths of which are singletons. The chain combines TRBV9 with TRBJ2-6; D possibly corresponds to TRBD2 (5 bases). The receptor was isolated from a man aged 18 to 29 in good health. The specimen sequenced was naive CD4+ T cells sorted from blood. The subset here: CD45RA+ positively selected. The CDR3: CASSTEGANVLTF. The CDR3 DNA reads TGTGCCAGCAGCACCGAGGGTGCCAACGTCCTGACTTTC. Variable domain in full (rest from reference TRBV9 and TRBJ2-6): DSGVTQTPKHLITATGQRVTLRCSPRSGDLSVYWYQQSLDQGLQFLIQYYNGEERAKGNILERFSAQQFPDLHSELNLSSLELGDSALYFCASSTEGANVLTFGAGSRLTVL.